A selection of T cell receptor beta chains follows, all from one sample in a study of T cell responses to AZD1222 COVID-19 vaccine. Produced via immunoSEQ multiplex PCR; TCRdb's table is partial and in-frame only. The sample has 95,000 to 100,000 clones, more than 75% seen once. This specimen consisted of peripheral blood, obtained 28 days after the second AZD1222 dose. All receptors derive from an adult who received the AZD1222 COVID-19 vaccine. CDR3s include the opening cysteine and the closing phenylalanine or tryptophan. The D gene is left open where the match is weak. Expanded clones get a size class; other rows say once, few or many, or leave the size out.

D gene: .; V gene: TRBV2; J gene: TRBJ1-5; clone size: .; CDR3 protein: CASSGQINQPQHF; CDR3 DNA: TGTGCCAGCAGTGGGCAGATCAATCAGCCCCAGCATTTT
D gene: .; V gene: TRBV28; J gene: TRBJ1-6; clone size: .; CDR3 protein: CASSPYPRDGYNSPLHF; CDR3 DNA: TGTGCCAGCAGTCCTTACCCCAGGGATGGGTATAATTCACCCCTCCACTTT
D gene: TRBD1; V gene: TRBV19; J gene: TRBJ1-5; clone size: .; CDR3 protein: CASTTPSGGTSNQPQHF; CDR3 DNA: TGTGCCAGTACCACTCCCTCAGGGGGTACGAGCAATCAGCCCCAGCATTTT
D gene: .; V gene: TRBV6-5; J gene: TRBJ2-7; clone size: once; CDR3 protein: CASNLNSYEQYF; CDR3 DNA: TGTGCCAGCAATTTAAACTCCTACGAGCAGTACTTC
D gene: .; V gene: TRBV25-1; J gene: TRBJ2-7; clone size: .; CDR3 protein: CASRRDSSYEQYF; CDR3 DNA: TGTGCCAGCCGCAGGGACTCTTCCTACGAGCAGTACTTC
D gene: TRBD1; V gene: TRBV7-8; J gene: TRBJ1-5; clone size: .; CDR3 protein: CASSETGVQPQHF; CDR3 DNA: TGTGCCAGCAGCGAAACAGGGGTTCAGCCCCAGCATTTT
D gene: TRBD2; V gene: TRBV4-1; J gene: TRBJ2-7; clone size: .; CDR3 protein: CASSLVAGGPGEQYF; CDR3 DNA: TGCGCCAGCAGCCTGGTAGCGGGAGGGCCGGGGGAGCAGTACTTC
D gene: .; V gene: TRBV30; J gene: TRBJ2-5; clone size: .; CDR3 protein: CAWVPREQETQYF; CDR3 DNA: TGTGCCTGGGTCCCCAGGGAGCAAGAGACCCAGTACTTC
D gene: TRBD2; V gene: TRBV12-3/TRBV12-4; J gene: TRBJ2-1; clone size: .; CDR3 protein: CASSLSGRGEQFF; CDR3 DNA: TGTGCCAGCAGTTTAAGCGGGAGAGGTGAGCAGTTCTTC
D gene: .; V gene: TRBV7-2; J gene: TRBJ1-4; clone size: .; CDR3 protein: CASSLVRAGSEKLFF; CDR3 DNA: TGTGCCAGCAGCTTAGTTAGGGCAGGGTCTGAAAAACTGTTTTTT
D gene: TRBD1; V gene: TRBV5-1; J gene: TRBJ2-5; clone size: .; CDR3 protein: CASSLRWTGGGRETQYF; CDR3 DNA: TGCGCCAGCAGCTTGCGCTGGACAGGGGGCGGTCGGGAGACCCAGTACTTC
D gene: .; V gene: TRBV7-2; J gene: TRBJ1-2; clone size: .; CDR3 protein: CASSLAPRGYGYTF; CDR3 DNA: TGTGCCAGCAGCTTAGCCCCTAGGGGGTACGGCTACACCTTC
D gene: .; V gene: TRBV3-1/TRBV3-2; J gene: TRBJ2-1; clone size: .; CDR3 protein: CASSRSSRSYNEQFF; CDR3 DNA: TGTGCCAGCAGCCGCAGTTCAAGATCCTACAATGAGCAGTTCTTC
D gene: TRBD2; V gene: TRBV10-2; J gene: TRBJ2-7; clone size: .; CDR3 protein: CASSVLAGDYEQYF; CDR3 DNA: TGCGCCAGCAGTGTTCTAGCGGGGGACTACGAGCAGTACTTC
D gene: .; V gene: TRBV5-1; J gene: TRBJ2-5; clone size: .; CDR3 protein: CASSLAQSQETQYF; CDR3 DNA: TGCGCCAGCAGCTTGGCGCAGAGTCAAGAGACCCAGTACTTC
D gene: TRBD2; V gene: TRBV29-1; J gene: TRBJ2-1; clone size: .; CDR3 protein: CSVEAGGYNEQFF; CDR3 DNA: TGCAGCGTTGAAGCGGGAGGTTACAATGAGCAGTTCTTC
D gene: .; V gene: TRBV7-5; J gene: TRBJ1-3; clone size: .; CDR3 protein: CARNTIYF; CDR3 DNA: TGTGCCAGAAACACCATATATTTT
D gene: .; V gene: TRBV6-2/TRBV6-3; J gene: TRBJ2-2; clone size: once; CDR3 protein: CASSPRPSGGGGNTGELFF; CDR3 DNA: TGTGCCAGCAGCCCTCGTCCCTCAGGAGGTGGAGGAAACACCGGGGAGCTGTTTTTT
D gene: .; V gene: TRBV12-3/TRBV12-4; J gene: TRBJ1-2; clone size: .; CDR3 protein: CASSLLDDYGYTF; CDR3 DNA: TGTGCCAGCAGTTTGTTAGACGACTATGGCTACACCTTC
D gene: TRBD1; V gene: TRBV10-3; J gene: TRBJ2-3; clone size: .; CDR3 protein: CATGQVGSTDTQYF; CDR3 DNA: TGTGCCACCGGACAGGTAGGGTCCACAGATACGCAGTATTTT
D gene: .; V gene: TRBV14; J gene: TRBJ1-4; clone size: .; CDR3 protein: CASSPRGLTNEKLFF; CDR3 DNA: TGTGCCAGCAGCCCACGGGGGCTCACTAATGAAAAACTGTTTTTT
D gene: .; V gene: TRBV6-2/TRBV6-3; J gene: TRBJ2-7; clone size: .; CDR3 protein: CASSYGGASYEQYF; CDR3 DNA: TGTGCCAGCAGTTACGGGGGCGCATCCTACGAGCAGTACTTC
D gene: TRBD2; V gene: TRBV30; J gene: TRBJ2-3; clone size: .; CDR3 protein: CAWSVSRTSGTPDTQYF; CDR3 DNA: TGTGCCTGGAGTGTTAGCCGGACTAGCGGGACCCCAGATACGCAGTATTTT
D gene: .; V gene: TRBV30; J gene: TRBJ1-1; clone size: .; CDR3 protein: CAWSEEDMNTEAFF; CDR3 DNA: TGTGCCTGGAGTGAAGAGGACATGAACACTGAAGCTTTCTTT